Presented here are 28 T cell receptor beta chains from one specimen sequenced in a study of blood T cell repertoires in COVID-19 (TCRdb year 2020). The library was made by the immunoSEQ multiplex PCR assay. TCRdb took over this immuneACCESS table, retaining in-frame rearrangements with V and J assigned. Such tables are incomplete; in checked studies, under half of the missing clones stem from an unresolved V gene, and the remainder is unexplained. In all, the sample holds about 340,000 clones, and more than 90% of those were seen once. The top ten clonotypes cover approximately 17% of the sample. Sequenced sample: PBMCs or T cells enriched from blood (not recorded which). The receptors come from a woman in her twenties or thirties who had recovered from COVID-19.

The rearrangement uses TRBV9 and TRBJ2-7; the match to TRBD1 covers 8 bases. V lost 3 bases to trimming and J lost 7 bases; unmatched junction nucleotides: 9. Germline CDR1 SGDLS, CDR2 YYNGEE. The CDR3 runs to 14 residues. This CDR3 is CASSERQGSLEQYF. The CDR3, as DNA: TGTGCCAGCAGCGAACGACAGGGGAGCTTGGAGCAGTACTTC. Looking up the rest from reference TRBV9 and TRBJ2-7 gives the full variable domain: DSGVTQTPKHLITATGQRVTLRCSPRSGDLSVYWYQQSLDQGLQFLIQYYNGEERAKGNILERFSAQQFPDLHSELNLSSLELGDSALYFCASSERQGSLEQYFGPGTRLTVT.

The chain couples TRBV5-6 to TRBJ2-1; maybe TRBD2 (7 bases). Trimming stripped 4 bases from V and 0 bases from J, with 14 bases between. The CDR3 runs 16 residues. Germline values: CDR1 SGHDT, CDR2 YYEEEE. CDR3 bases: TGTGCCAGCAGCACAGGGAGGGAAAACTCCTACAATGAGCAGTTCTTC. Translating it yields CASSTGRENSYNEQFF.

V is TRBV5-1 and J is TRBJ1-1; TRBD1 is a possible D gene (5 bases). In germline, CDR1 is SGHRS, CDR2 YFSETQ. The CDR3 has 15 residues. Trimming removed 0 bases from V and 1 base from J, with 10 bases in between. The CDR3 sequence is CASSLADRENTEAFF. CDR3 DNA: TGCGCCAGCAGCTTGGCCGACAGAGAGAACACTGAAGCTTTCTTT. The entire variable domain, with the rest obtained from reference TRBV5-1 and TRBJ1-1, is as follows: KAGVTQTPRYLIKTRGQQVTLSCSPISGHRSVSWYQQTPGQGLQFLFEYFSETQRNKGNFPGRFSGRQFSNSRSEMNVSTLELGDSALYLCASSLADRENTEAFFGQGTRLTVV.

The chain joins TRBV20-1 to TRBJ1-5; no firm D call. The CDR3 has 13 residues. Between the trimmed V and J ends, which lost 3 bases and 0 bases, there was a span of 6 bases. CDR1 is DFQATT and CDR2 is SNEGSKA in the germline V gene (reference sequence). CDR3 sequence: CSASAGSNQPQHF. The DNA for the CDR3 is TGCAGTGCTAGTGCCGGTAGCAATCAGCCCCAGCATTTT.

This clone was seen once. The chain combines TRBV5-1 with TRBJ1-5; 7 bases map to TRBD1. This CDR3 region has 14 residues. Per germline, CDR1 SGHRS and CDR2 YFSETQ. V shed 4 bases, J shed 3 bases, and the junction held 4 bases outside the gene matches. The CDR3 sequence is CASSPGQFNQPQHF. DNA for the CDR3: TGCGCCAGCAGCCCGGGACAGTTCAATCAGCCCCAGCATTTT.

Turning to this clone: Compared with germline, one end of the junction differs, possibly owing to a read error. The chain links TRBV7-7 to TRBJ2-2; D uncertain. Germline values: CDR1 SSHAT, CDR2 FNYEAQ (reference sequence). The CDR3 is made up of 14 amino acids. Here the CDR3 DNA reads TGTGCTAGCAGCTTAGCTTCCGGGACCGGGGAGCTGTTTTTT. Residues: CASSLASGTGELFF.

This sequence joins TRBV7-2 and TRBJ2-4; D is ambiguous. The CDR3 contains 14 residues. Germline CDR1 SGHTA, CDR2 FQGNSA. V was shortened by 4 bases and J by 0 bases, with 7 bases between the two germline ends. CDR3: CASSSSLAKNIQYF. As DNA, the CDR3 is TGTGCCAGCAGCTCCTCCTTAGCCAAAAACATTCAGTACTTC.

The chain links TRBV6-5 to TRBJ1-6; TRBD1 agrees at 8 bases. This CDR3 has 13 amino acids. The germline CDR1 and CDR2 sequences are MNHEY and SVGAGI. The V segment lost 10 bases and the J segment 9 bases; nucleotides outside the gene matches: 8. For the CDR3, the DNA is TGTGCCACCAAGACAGGGGAACGTTCACCCCTCCACTTT. It encodes CATKTGERSPLHF.

This clone occurred a few times. The V call is TRBV2, the J call TRBJ2-1; 7 positions match TRBD1. Germline CDR1 is SNHLY and CDR2 is FYNNEI. This CDR3 contains 15 residues. V lost 6 bases, J lost 0 bases, and 5 bases stayed unmatched. The CDR3 loop reads CASSERDSSYNEQFF. The CDR3 DNA is TGTGCCAGCAGCGAACGGGACAGCTCCTACAATGAGCAGTTCTTC.

The chain combines TRBV5-1 with TRBJ2-1; 7 nucleotides match TRBD2. Germline lookup yields CDR1 SGHRS and CDR2 YFSETQ. CDR3 length equals 14 residues. Losses at the gene ends were 3 bases for V and 8 bases for J; bases not matched to a gene: 8. The CDR3 is CASSWETSMDEQFF. The CDR3 DNA follows: TGCGCCAGCAGCTGGGAGACTAGCATGGATGAGCAGTTCTTC.

The chain links TRBV28 to TRBJ1-4; 7 nucleotides agree with TRBD1. V shed 10 bases, J shed 7 bases, and the junction held 6 bases outside the gene matches. Germline V gives CDR1 MDHEN, CDR2 SYDVKM. This CDR3 is built from 12 residues. CDR3 region: CATSTGFEKLFF. CDR3 nucleotide sequence: TGTGCCACCTCGACAGGGTTTGAAAAACTGTTTTTT.

The chain's CDR3 is CASSPRTSGGGDTQYF. CDR3 DNA: TGCGCCAGCAGCCCCCGGACTAGCGGAGGGGGGGATACGCAGTATTTT. The gene calls are TRBV4-1 and TRBJ2-3, with 10 bases lining up with TRBD2. Germline V gives CDR1 MGHRA, CDR2 YSYEKL. The trim removed 4 bases at V and 6 bases at J, leaving 10 bases unmatched. There are 16 residues in the CDR3.

V is TRBV28 and J is TRBJ2-7, with 8 positions matching TRBD1. The CDR3 contains 16 residues. The V gene end was trimmed by 4 bases and the J gene end by 1 base; junction bases not matched to a gene: 9. Germline values: CDR1 MDHEN, CDR2 SYDVKM. The DNA for the CDR3 is TGTGCCAGCAGTTCCCAAACGGGACAGGTATCCTACGAGCAGTACTTC. This sequence encodes CASSSQTGQVSYEQYF.

The V and J genes are TRBV28 and TRBJ1-2, with 9 bases aligning to TRBD1. The V gene's germline CDR1 is MDHEN and CDR2 SYDVKM. The V gene end was trimmed by 5 bases and the J gene end by 8 bases; junction bases not matched to a gene: 9. CDR3 length: 14 residues. CDR3 nucleotides: TGTGCCAGCAGTATAACAGGGGGCACGGGGGGCTACACCTTC. Translating gives CASSITGGTGGYTF.

Here the CDR3 reads CASSWGTSSDTQYF. The CDR3 nucleotides are TGCGCCAGCAGCTGGGGGACTAGCTCAGATACGCAGTATTTT. This chain uses TRBV5-1 with TRBJ2-3, with 9 bases matching TRBD2. V lost 3 bases, J lost 4 bases, and 3 bases stayed unmatched. CDR3 length equals 14 residues. Germline V gene sequence: CDR1 SGHRS, CDR2 YFSETQ.

The chain is built from TRBV11-3 and TRBJ2-3, with D possibly TRBD1 on 6 matching bases. Germline V gene data show CDR1 as SGHNT and CDR2 as YENEEA. This CDR3 is built from 15 residues. Trimming took 4 bases from V and 4 from J, leaving 15 bases between them. The CDR3, as DNA: TGTGCCAGCAGCTCAACAGGGAGAGGAGCAGATACGCAGTATTTT. Translated, it gives CASSSTGRGADTQYF. The full variable domain, completed using reference TRBV11-3 and TRBJ2-3, is EAGVVQSPRYKIIEKKQPVAFWCNPISGHNTLYWYLQNLGQGPELLIRYENEEAVDDSQLPKDRFSAERLKGVDSTLKIQPAELGDSAVYLCASSSTGRGADTQYFGPGTRLTVL.

The chain couples TRBV2 to TRBJ2-7, with 9 bases lining up with TRBD1. Germline CDR1 SNHLY, CDR2 FYNNEI. The CDR3 spans 15 residues. V lost 3 bases to trimming and J lost 3 bases; unmatched junction nucleotides: 6. The CDR3 sequence: CASSEMGTGNYEQYF. CDR3 DNA sequence: TGTGCCAGCAGTGAGATGGGGACAGGGAACTACGAGCAGTACTTC.

The J gene is TRBJ1-5, the V gene TRBV6-6, with 11 bases aligning to TRBD1. Germline V gene data show CDR1 as MNHNY and CDR2 as SVGAGI (reference sequence). The ends lost 2 bases at V and 6 bases at J; junction bases unmatched: 6. The length of the CDR3 is 16 residues. CDR3 sequence reads: CASSYPDRGLSQPQHF. For the CDR3, the DNA is TGTGCCAGCAGTTACCCGGACAGGGGGCTGTCTCAGCCCCAGCATTTT.

The rearrangement uses TRBV5-4 and TRBJ2-7; tentative D call: TRBD2 (5 bases). Trimming cost V 5 bases and J 6 bases, with 12 bases left between them. CDR1 and CDR2 (germline): SGHNT, YYREEE (reference sequence). This CDR3 contains 12 residues. CDR3 in amino acids: CASSYPRAEQYF. CDR3 sequence (DNA): TGTGCCAGCAGTTACCCGAGGGCCGAGCAGTACTTC.

J is TRBJ2-7 and V is TRBV6-1; D uncertain. V lost 1 base, J lost 3 bases, and 10 bases lay in between. Germline V gene sequence: CDR1 MNHNS, CDR2 SASEGT. CDR3 length: 14 residues. The CDR3 is CASSEGQIIYEQYF. As DNA, the CDR3 is TGTGCCAGCAGTGAAGGGCAGATAATCTACGAGCAGTACTTC.

The V gene is TRBV7-8, the J gene TRBJ2-2; 9 positions match TRBD1. V was pared by 6 bases and J by 2 bases, with 7 bases of the junction left unmatched. The germline CDR1 and CDR2 sequences are SGHVS and FQNEAQ. The CDR3 sequence is 16 residues long. The CDR3 here is CASRQPGQGNTGELFF. In DNA, the CDR3 is TGTGCCAGCAGACAACCGGGACAGGGCAACACCGGGGAGCTGTTTTTT.

The chain recombines TRBV2 with TRBJ2-3; unclear D gene. The germline V gene encodes CDR1 SNHLY and CDR2 FYNNEI. The germline V and J ends were trimmed by 4 bases and 0 bases, with 8 bases remaining between them. This CDR3 is 14 amino acids long. The CDR3 is CASSVRLSTDTQYF. CDR3 nucleotide sequence: TGTGCCAGCAGTGTTAGACTCAGCACAGATACGCAGTATTTT.

This chain connects TRBV27 to TRBJ2-7; 9 bases map to TRBD1. Trimming cost V 3 bases and J 6 bases; bases outside gene matches: 3. Germline V gives CDR1 MNHEY, CDR2 SMNVEV (reference sequence). CDR3 size: 13 residues. DNA for the CDR3: TGTGCCAGCAGTTTCAGGACAGGGGCCGAGCAGTACTTC. This encodes CASSFRTGAEQYF.

V is TRBV19 and J is TRBJ2-5; a weak D match, TRBD1 (6 bases). Germline V gene sequence: CDR1 LNHDA, CDR2 SQIVND (reference sequence). The CDR3 consists of 15 residues. The V end was cut by 0 bases, the J end by 5 bases, with 13 bases between. CDR3 residues: CASSIEGHRGETQYF. The CDR3, as DNA: TGTGCCAGTAGTATAGAGGGACATCGCGGGGAGACCCAGTACTTC. Complete variable domain (other parts from reference TRBV19 and TRBJ2-5): DGGITQSPKYLFRKEGQNVTLSCEQNLNHDAMYWYRQDPGQGLRLIYYSQIVNDFQKGDIAEGYSVSREKKESFPLTVTSAQKNPTAFYLCASSIEGHRGETQYFGPGTRLLVL.

The gene calls are TRBV3-1 (or the pseudogene TRBV3-2) and TRBJ2-1, with 7 bases aligning to TRBD2. The germline CDR1 and CDR2 sequences are LGHDT and YNNKEL (reference sequence). J gave up 4 bases and V 4 bases, and 1 base lay outside the gene matches. The CDR3 extends over 13 amino acids. The CDR3 loop is CASSLLAYNEQFF. CDR3 sequence (DNA): TGTGCCAGCAGCCTACTAGCGTACAATGAGCAGTTCTTC.

The chain is built from TRBV11-3 and TRBJ2-2; D perhaps matches TRBD1 (5 bases). V lost 6 bases and J 7 bases, leaving 18 bases between the germline ends. The CDR3 has 15 residues. Germline assignment: CDR1 SGHNT and CDR2 YENEEA. CDR3 sequence: CASRRQGRSYGELFF. CDR3 nucleotide sequence: TGTGCCAGCAGAAGGCAGGGTCGGTCCTACGGGGAGCTGTTTTTT.

V usage is TRBV28 and J usage is TRBJ1-1; 7 nucleotides line up with TRBD1. Unmatched junction bases numbered 1, after V lost 3 bases and J lost 0 bases. This CDR3 contains 14 residues. CDR1 is MDHEN, CDR2 SYDVKM, per germline. DNA of the CDR3: TGTGCCAGCAGTTTGACAGGGATGAACACTGAAGCTTTCTTT. Amino acid sequence: CASSLTGMNTEAFF. The entire variable domain, with the rest obtained from reference TRBV28 and TRBJ1-1, is as follows: DVKVTQSSRYLVKRTGEKVFLECVQDMDHENMFWYRQDPGLGLRLIYFSYDVKMKEKGDIPEGYSVSREKKERFSLILESASTNQTSMYLCASSLTGMNTEAFFGQGTRLTVV.

The CDR3 protein is CASSIDPAAGGKLFF. The CDR3 DNA reads TGTGCCAGTAGTATTGATCCGGCAGCCGGAGGAAAACTGTTTTTT. The chain joins TRBV19 to TRBJ1-4; D ambiguous. This CDR3 has 15 amino acids. The V end lost 3 bases, the J end lost 10 bases, and 18 bases lay between the germline ends. CDR1 is LNHDA and CDR2 is SQIVND in the germline V gene (reference sequence). Full variable domain (remainder filled in from reference TRBV19 and TRBJ1-4): DGGITQSPKYLFRKEGQNVTLSCEQNLNHDAMYWYRQDPGQGLRLIYYSQIVNDFQKGDIAEGYSVSREKKESFPLTVTSAQKNPTAFYLCASSIDPAAGGKLFFGSGTQLSVL.